This passage covers 16 T cell receptor beta chains from one sample sequenced in a study of blood T cell repertoires in COVID-19. Assay: immunoSEQ multiplex PCR; the TCRdb copy retains only in-frame clones and omits some. The sample holds roughly 50,000 clones, more than 85% seen once. The sample comprised peripheral blood. These receptors all come from a man in his fifties with acute or convalescent COVID-19.

This clone is a singleton in its sample. The V and J genes are TRBV7-2 and TRBJ2-1, with 12 bases that match TRBD2. CDR1 is SGHTA, CDR2 FQGNSA, per germline. V dropped 2 bases and J dropped 6; count of bases not matched to a gene: 5. The CDR3 sequence is 16 residues long. The CDR3 nucleotides read TGTGCCAGCAGCTTATTCGGGACTAGCGGGTTCAATGAGCAGTTCTTC. It encodes CASSLFGTSGFNEQFF.

This clone was found once. The junction differs from germline at one of its ends, possibly a read error. V is TRBV7-7 and J is TRBJ2-1, with 13 bases matching TRBD2. The CDR3 length is 13 residues. Per the germline V gene, CDR1 is SSHAT and CDR2 is FNYEAQ (reference sequence). The CDR3 is CASSPETSGRQIF. CDR3 bases: TGTGCCAGCAGCCCGGAGACTAGCGGGAGGCAAATCTTC.

The V call is TRBV5-4, the J call TRBJ2-1; 8 bases agree with TRBD2. V gave up 4 bases and J gave up 1 base; unmatched junction bases: 7. Germline CDR1 reads SGHNT; CDR2 reads YYREEE (reference sequence). CDR3 size: 16 residues. The CDR3 region is CASSPTGTRSYNEQFF. CDR3 nucleotides: TGTGCCAGCAGCCCGACCGGGACTAGATCCTACAATGAGCAGTTCTTC.

V gene TRBV2 combines with J gene TRBJ1-2; D not certain. Per germline, CDR1 SNHLY and CDR2 FYNNEI. V dropped 6 bases and J dropped 3 bases, with 8 bases sitting between them. This CDR3 spans 12 amino acids. This chain's CDR3 is CASRGSHYGYTF. The CDR3, as DNA: TGTGCCAGCAGGGGCAGCCACTATGGCTACACCTTC.

This chain links TRBV6-5 with TRBJ2-6; D call uncertain. CDR3 length: 14 residues. Trimming left V 8 bases short and J 4 bases short, with 12 bases between. CDR1 is MNHEY, CDR2 SVGAGI, per germline. CDR3 amino acids: CASGIKAGANVLTF. The CDR3 DNA is TGTGCCAGCGGTATCAAAGCCGGGGCCAACGTCCTGACTTTC.

The chain employs TRBV2 and TRBJ2-3; TRBD2 agrees at 10 bases. With 2 bases clipped from V and 5 bases from J, the junction kept 4 bases outside the gene matches. Germline CDR1 and CDR2: SNHLY and FYNNEI. This CDR3 spans 15 amino acids. CDR3 in DNA: TGTGCCAGCAGTGAAAAGGCTAGCGGGAGAGATACGCAGTATTTT. Protein: CASSEKASGRDTQYF.

This clone was observed a single time. The chain is built from TRBV30 and TRBJ2-7; 9 bases are a match to TRBD1. Germline trimming cut 3 bases from V and 4 bases from J; bases unmatched to any gene: 7. The germline gives CDR1 GTSNPN, CDR2 SVGIG (reference sequence). The CDR3 contains 14 residues. In nucleotides, the CDR3 is TGTGCCTGGAGGTACAGGGGGCAAGGGTACGAGCAGTACTTC. Translating gives CAWRYRGQGYEQYF.

The chain joins TRBV7-9 to TRBJ2-5; 15 bases align to TRBD2. Germline CDR1 is SEHNR and CDR2 is FQNEAQ (reference sequence). CDR3 size: 15 residues. J was trimmed by 11 bases and V by 5 bases; bases with no gene match: 9. The CDR3 spells CASSLNGLAGGEQYF. CDR3 DNA: TGTGCCAGCAGCCTAAACGGACTAGCGGGAGGGGAGCAGTACTTC.

This chain uses TRBV20-1 with TRBJ2-3; TRBD2 might be the D (7 bases). Germline loops: CDR1 DFQATT, CDR2 SNEGSKA (reference sequence). CDR3 length equals 15 residues. Deletions cut 3 bases from V and 5 bases from J, with 18 bases between. CDR3 nucleotides: TGCAGTGCTAGTAGGGGGGAGGGCCGGGGAGATACGCAGTATTTT. It yields the protein CSASRGEGRGDTQYF.

The chain links TRBV6-6 to TRBJ1-2; maybe TRBD1 (5 bases). Trimming shortened V by 6 bases and J by 2 bases, and 19 bases separated the two germline ends. Germline loops: CDR1 MNHNY, CDR2 SVGAGI (reference sequence). The CDR3 is 16 residues long. The DNA of the CDR3 is TGTGCCAGCAGCCCAACACATTCCTCAGGGAACTATGGCTACACCTTC. Translated: CASSPTHSSGNYGYTF.

The V gene is TRBV19, the J gene TRBJ2-7; TRBD1 matches at 11 bases. With 5 bases clipped from V and 4 bases from J, the junction kept 7 bases outside the gene matches. The CDR3 sequence is 15 residues long. Germline V gene lookup returns CDR1 LNHDA and CDR2 SQIVND (reference sequence). CDR3 DNA sequence: TGTGCCAGTAGTCCCCGGACAGGGGGCATTTACGAGCAGTACTTC. It specifies CASSPRTGGIYEQYF.

The CDR3 here is CASSFKGDTEAFF. Here the CDR3 DNA reads TGTGCCAGCAGTTTCAAGGGAGACACTGAAGCTTTCTTT. The rearrangement links TRBV12-3 or TRBV12-4 to TRBJ1-1, with D unresolved. The ends were cut back, 3 bases at V and 3 bases at J, with 8 bases in the middle. This CDR3 has 13 amino acids.

V gene TRBV10-3 combines with J gene TRBJ2-3, with D hard to call. Germline CDR1 is ENHRY and CDR2 is SYGVKD. This CDR3 has 12 residues. Between the trimmed V and J ends, which lost 3 bases and 3 bases, there was a span of 4 bases. CDR3 bases: TGTGCCATCAGTGACAGGACAGATACGCAGTATTTT. It codes for CAISDRTDTQYF.

J is TRBJ2-5 and V is TRBV7-8, with TRBD1 matching over 7 bases. V lost 4 bases to trimming and J lost 4 bases; unmatched junction nucleotides: 9. Per germline, CDR1 SGHVS and CDR2 FQNEAQ. There are 15 residues in the CDR3. The CDR3 DNA follows: TGTGCCAGCAGCTACCCCGGGACAGTGGCAGAGACCCAGTACTTC. Translation gives CASSYPGTVAETQYF.

The chain has TRBV4-1 and TRBJ1-2; 9 nucleotides match TRBD1. CDR1 and CDR2 (germline): MGHRA, YSYEKL. The CDR3 is 14 residues long. J was trimmed by 5 bases and V by 5 bases; bases with no gene match: 6. The CDR3 loop reads CASSSPGQGYGYTF. CDR3 sequence (DNA): TGCGCCAGCAGCTCGCCGGGACAGGGTTATGGCTACACCTTC.

Notes on this clone: The same CDR3 is also encoded by other DNA sequences in this sample. The chain uses TRBV5-4 and TRBJ2-3; D might be TRBD1 (6 bases). V was clipped by 4 bases and J by 2 bases, with 11 bases between them. This CDR3 spans 14 amino acids. Germline V gene lookup returns CDR1 SGHNT and CDR2 YYREEE (reference sequence). CDR3 residues: CASSQGQSTDTQYF. The CDR3 coding sequence is TGTGCCAGCAGCCAGGGGCAGTCCACAGATACGCAGTATTTT.